This TCR beta chain was found in a study of blood T cell repertoires in COVID-19. About the research overall: There were acute and convalescent COVID-19 samples, and they came from the United States, Italy and Spain. PBMCs, B-cell-depleted T cells, or T cells provided the cDNA or gDNA that made up the material.

As processed by the authors: Researchers report that nucleated cell counts were estimated from reference gene primer amplification. Profiled with immunoSEQ multiplex PCR; TCRdb holds only in-frame clones, not every one. The V and J calls and clone size come from that table; D and trimming were worked out from the DNA. The table records approximately 31,000 clones, more than 80% of them present only once. This sequence originates from a male donor with active COVID-19. Sample: peripheral blood.

CDR3 in DNA: TGTGCCAGCAGGCGGCACACGGAAGAGACCCAGTACTTC. Protein: CASRRHTEETQYF. The chain carries TRBV6-6 and TRBJ2-5, with unresolved D. This CDR3 spans 13 amino acids. V dropped 6 bases and J dropped 3 bases, with 11 bases sitting between them. In germline, CDR1 is MNHNY, CDR2 SVGAGI (reference sequence).